The clone carrying this T cell receptor (beta chain) occurred many times. CD25-based Treg depletion was applied to purified naive CD4+ T cells. Trimming took 1 base from V and 5 from J, leaving 15 bases between them. Looked up from germline, CDR1 is LNHNV and CDR2 is YYDKDF (reference sequence). This CDR3 comprises 16 residues. Semi-nested PCR with Nested Universal Primer A followed constant-region reverse priming of full-length variable regions. TCRdb re-analysed the 5' RACE reads in MiXCR, keeping a single row per CDR3 protein. The sample includes roughly 40,000 distinct CDR3 sequences, approximately 17% of them seen just once.

Sequenced input: naive CD4+ T cells sorted from a lymph node. Documented subset: naive CD4+ T cells, CD4+CD45RA+CD25-. This TCR derives from a female donor with breast cancer. V is TRBV15 and J is TRBJ2-1, with a possible D match to TRBD2 (5 bases). CDR3 amino acids: CATSRGIVRADNEQFF. The CDR3 DNA reads TGTGCCACCAGCAGAGGGATAGTGAGGGCCGACAATGAGCAGTTCTTC.